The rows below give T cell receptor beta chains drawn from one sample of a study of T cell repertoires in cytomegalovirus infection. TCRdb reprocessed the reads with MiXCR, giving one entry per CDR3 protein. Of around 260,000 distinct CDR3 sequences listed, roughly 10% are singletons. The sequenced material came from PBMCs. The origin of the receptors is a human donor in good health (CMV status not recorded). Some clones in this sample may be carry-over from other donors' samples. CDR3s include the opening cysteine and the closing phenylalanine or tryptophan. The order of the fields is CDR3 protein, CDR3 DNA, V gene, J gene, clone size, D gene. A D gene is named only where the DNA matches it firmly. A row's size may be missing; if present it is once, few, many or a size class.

CDR3aa: CASSSIHRGRGAGTEAFF; CDR3nt: TGTGCCAGCAGCTCGATCCACAGGGGGCGCGGGGCTGGCACTGAAGCTTTCTTT; v_gene: TRBV11-2; j_gene: TRBJ1-1; abundance: many; d_gene: TRBD1
CDR3aa: CASSLGTDYSPLHF; CDR3nt: TGTGCCAGCAGCTTAGGGACAGATTATTCACCCCTCCACTTT; v_gene: TRBV7-2; j_gene: TRBJ1-6; abundance: many; d_gene: NA
CDR3aa: CASSPLQGDSPLHF; CDR3nt: TGTGCCAGCAGCCCTTTACAGGGGGACTCACCCCTCCACTTT; v_gene: TRBV28; j_gene: TRBJ1-6; abundance: many; d_gene: TRBD1
CDR3aa: CASSLIQGYGELFF; CDR3nt: TGTGCCAGCAGCCTAATACAGGGTTACGGGGAGCTGTTTTTT; v_gene: TRBV7-2; j_gene: TRBJ2-2; abundance: many; d_gene: NA
CDR3aa: CASSLVSGGLSFSYEQYF; CDR3nt: TGTGCCAGCAGCTTAGTTAGCGGGGGCCTCTCCTTCTCCTACGAGCAGTACTTC; v_gene: TRBV7-2; j_gene: TRBJ2-7; abundance: many; d_gene: TRBD2
CDR3aa: CASSLAGQRNSPLHF; CDR3nt: TGTGCCAGCAGTTTAGCTGGGCAACGGAATTCACCCCTCCACTTT; v_gene: TRBV12-3/TRBV12-4; j_gene: TRBJ1-6; abundance: NA; d_gene: NA
CDR3aa: CASSQVQGGEKLFF; CDR3nt: TGCGCCAGCAGCCAAGTCCAGGGTGGCGAAAAACTGTTTTTT; v_gene: TRBV4-3; j_gene: TRBJ1-4; abundance: few; d_gene: NA
CDR3aa: CASSLAHDYEQYF; CDR3nt: TGTGCCAGCAGCTTAGCCCACGACTACGAGCAGTACTTC; v_gene: TRBV7-2; j_gene: TRBJ2-7; abundance: NA; d_gene: NA
CDR3aa: CASSLAGNQETQYF; CDR3nt: TGTGCCAGCAGCTTAGCAGGAAACCAAGAGACCCAGTACTTC; v_gene: TRBV7-2; j_gene: TRBJ2-5; abundance: many; d_gene: NA
CDR3aa: CASNDPGTDTQYF; CDR3nt: TGTGCCAGTAATGACCCTGGTACAGATACGCAGTATTTT; v_gene: TRBV19; j_gene: TRBJ2-3; abundance: few; d_gene: NA